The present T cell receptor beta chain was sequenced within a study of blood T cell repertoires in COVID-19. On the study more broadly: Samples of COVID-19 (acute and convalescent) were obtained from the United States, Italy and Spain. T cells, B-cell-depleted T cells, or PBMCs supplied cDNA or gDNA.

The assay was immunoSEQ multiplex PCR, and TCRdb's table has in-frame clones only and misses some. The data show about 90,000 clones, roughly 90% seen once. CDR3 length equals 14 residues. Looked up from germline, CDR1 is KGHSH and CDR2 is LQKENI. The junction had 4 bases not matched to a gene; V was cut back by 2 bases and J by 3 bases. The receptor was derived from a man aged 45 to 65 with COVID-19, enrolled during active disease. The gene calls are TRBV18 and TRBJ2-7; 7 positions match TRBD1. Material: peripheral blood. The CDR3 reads CASSPNTGDYEQYF. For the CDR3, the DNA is TGTGCCAGCTCACCAAATACAGGGGACTACGAGCAGTACTTC.